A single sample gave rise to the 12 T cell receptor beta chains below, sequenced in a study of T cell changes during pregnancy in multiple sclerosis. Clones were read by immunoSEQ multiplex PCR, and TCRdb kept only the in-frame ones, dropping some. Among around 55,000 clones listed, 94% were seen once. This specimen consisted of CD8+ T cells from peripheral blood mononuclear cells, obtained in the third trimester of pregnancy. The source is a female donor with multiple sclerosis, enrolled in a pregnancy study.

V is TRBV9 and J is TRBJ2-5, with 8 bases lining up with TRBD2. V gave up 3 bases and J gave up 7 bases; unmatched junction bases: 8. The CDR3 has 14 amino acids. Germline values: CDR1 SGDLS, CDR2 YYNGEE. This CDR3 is CASSASGSLTTQYF. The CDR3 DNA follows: TGTGCCAGCAGCGCCAGCGGGAGTTTGACGACCCAGTACTTC.

This CDR3 reads CASSYSLAGGDEQFF. The CDR3 DNA reads TGTGCCAGCAGTTACTCGCTAGCGGGAGGTGATGAGCAGTTCTTC. This chain joins TRBV6-5 and TRBJ2-1; 11 bases are a match to TRBD2. The germline V gene has CDR1 MNHEY and CDR2 SVGAGI. The CDR3 consists of 15 residues. V gave up 0 bases and J gave up 8 bases; unmatched junction bases: 3.

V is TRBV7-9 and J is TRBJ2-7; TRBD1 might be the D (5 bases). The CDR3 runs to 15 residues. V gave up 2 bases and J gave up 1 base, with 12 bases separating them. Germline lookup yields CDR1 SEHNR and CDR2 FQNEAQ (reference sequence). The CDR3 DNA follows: TGTGCCAGCAGCTTAATCCCGGACACTTCCTACGAGCAGTACTTC. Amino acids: CASSLIPDTSYEQYF.

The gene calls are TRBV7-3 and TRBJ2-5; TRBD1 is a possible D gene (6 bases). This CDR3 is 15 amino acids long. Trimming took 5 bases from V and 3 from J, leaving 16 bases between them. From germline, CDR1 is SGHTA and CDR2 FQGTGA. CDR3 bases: TGTGCCAGCAGCATACTCGGGACATACGAAGAGACCCAGTACTTC. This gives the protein CASSILGTYEETQYF.

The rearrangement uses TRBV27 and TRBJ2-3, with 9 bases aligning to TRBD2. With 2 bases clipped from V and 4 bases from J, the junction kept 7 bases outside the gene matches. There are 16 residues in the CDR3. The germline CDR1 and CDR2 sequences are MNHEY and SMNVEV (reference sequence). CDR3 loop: CASSLGPAGGSDTQYF. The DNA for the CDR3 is TGTGCCAGCAGTTTAGGCCCAGCGGGAGGATCAGATACGCAGTATTTT.

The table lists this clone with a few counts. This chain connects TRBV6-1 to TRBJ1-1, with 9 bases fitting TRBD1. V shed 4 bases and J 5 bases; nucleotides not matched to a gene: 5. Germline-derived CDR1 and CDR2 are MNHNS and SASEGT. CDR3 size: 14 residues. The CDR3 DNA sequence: TGTGCCAGCAGTGCCGGGACAGGGCGAACTGAAGCTTTCTTT. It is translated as CASSAGTGRTEAFF.

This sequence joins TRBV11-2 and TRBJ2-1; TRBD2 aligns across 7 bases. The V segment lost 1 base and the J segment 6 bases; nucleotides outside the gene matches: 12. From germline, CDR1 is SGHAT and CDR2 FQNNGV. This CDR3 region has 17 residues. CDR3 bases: TGTGCCAGCAGCTTAGGCCTCCTAGGGGCGGGAGTCAATGAGCAGTTCTTC. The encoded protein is CASSLGLLGAGVNEQFF.

As DNA, the CDR3 is TGTGCCAGCAGCCAAGATGGAGCGGGATCCCTTTACAATGAGCAGTTCTTC. The encoded protein is CASSQDGAGSLYNEQFF. This chain connects TRBV4-2 to TRBJ2-1; 7 bases agree with TRBD2. CDR3 length equals 17 residues. Trimming removed 0 bases from V and 4 bases from J; junction bases left unmatched: 9. Germline V CDR1 and CDR2: LGHNA, YNFKEQ.

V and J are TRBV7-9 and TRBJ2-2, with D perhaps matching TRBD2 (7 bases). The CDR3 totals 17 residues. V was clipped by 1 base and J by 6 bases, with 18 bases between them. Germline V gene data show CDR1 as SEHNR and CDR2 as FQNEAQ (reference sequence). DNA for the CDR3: TGTGCCAGCAGCTTAGTAAGGACGGGGGGCGCGGCCGGGGAGCTGTTTTTT. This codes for CASSLVRTGGAAGELFF.

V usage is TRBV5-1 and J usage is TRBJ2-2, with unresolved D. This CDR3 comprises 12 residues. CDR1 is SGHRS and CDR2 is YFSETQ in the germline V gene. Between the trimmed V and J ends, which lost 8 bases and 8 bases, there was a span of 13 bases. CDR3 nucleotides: TGCGCCAGTCTTAGCCCGACGGGGGAGCTGTTTTTT. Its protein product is CASLSPTGELFF. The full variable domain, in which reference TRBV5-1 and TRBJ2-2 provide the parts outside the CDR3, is KAGVTQTPRYLIKTRGQQVTLSCSPISGHRSVSWYQQTPGQGLQFLFEYFSETQRNKGNFPGRFSGRQFSNSRSEMNVSTLELGDSALYLCASLSPTGELFFGEGSRLTVL.

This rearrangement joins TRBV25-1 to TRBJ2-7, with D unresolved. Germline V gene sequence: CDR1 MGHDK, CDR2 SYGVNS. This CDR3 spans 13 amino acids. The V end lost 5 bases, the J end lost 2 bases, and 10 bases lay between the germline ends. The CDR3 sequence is CASSLWSPYEQYF. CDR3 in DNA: TGTGCCAGCAGTTTATGGAGTCCCTACGAGCAGTACTTC.

The CDR3 reads CASSRSDTSGIYEQYF. Here the CDR3 DNA reads TGTGCCAGCAGCCGGTCGGACACTAGCGGAATCTACGAGCAGTACTTC. The J gene is TRBJ2-7, the V gene TRBV5-4; 8 positions match TRBD2. From germline, CDR1 is SGHNT and CDR2 YYREEE (reference sequence). The CDR3 sequence is 16 residues long. J gave up 3 bases and V 4 bases, and 12 bases lay outside the gene matches.